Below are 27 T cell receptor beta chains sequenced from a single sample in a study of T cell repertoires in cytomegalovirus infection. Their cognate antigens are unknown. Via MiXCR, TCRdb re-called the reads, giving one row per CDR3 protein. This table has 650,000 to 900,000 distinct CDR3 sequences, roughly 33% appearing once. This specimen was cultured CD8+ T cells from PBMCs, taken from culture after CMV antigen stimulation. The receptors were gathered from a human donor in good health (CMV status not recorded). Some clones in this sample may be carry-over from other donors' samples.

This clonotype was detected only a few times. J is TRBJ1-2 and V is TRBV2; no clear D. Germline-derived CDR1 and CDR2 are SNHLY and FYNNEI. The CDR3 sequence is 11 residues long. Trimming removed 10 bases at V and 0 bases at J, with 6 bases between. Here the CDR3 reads CANGPNYGYTF. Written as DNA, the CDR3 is TGTGCCAACGGGCCTAACTATGGCTACACCTTC.

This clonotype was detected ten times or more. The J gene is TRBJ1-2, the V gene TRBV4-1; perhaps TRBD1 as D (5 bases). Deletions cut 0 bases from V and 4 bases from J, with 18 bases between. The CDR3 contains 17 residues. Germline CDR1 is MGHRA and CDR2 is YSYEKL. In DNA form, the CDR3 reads TGCGCCAGCAGCCAAGAAACGCGACAGATTCGGGGCTATGGCTACACCTTC. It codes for CASSQETRQIRGYGYTF.

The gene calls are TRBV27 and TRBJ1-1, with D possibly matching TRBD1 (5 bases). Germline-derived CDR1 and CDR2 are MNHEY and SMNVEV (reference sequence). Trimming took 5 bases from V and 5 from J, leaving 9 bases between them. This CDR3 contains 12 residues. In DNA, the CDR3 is TGTGCCAGCAGTAACCCAGGGACTGAAGCTTTCTTT. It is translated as CASSNPGTEAFF.

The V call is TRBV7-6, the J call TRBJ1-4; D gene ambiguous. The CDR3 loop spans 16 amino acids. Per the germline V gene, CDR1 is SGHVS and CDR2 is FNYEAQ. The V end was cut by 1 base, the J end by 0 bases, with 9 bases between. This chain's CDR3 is CASSLDESATNEKLFF. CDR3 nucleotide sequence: TGTGCCAGCAGCTTAGACGAGAGTGCAACTAATGAAAAACTGTTTTTT.

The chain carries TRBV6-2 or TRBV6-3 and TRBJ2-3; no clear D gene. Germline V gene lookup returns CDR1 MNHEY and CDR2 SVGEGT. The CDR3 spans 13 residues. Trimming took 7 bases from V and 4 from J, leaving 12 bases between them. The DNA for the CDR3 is TGTGCCAGCACCTTTACCTGGGCAGATACGCAGTATTTT. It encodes CASTFTWADTQYF.

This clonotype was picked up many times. CDR3 DNA: TGTGCCAGCAGTCCGGGTCCTAATCAGCCCCAGCATTTT. This encodes CASSPGPNQPQHF. The gene calls are TRBV12-3 or TRBV12-4 and TRBJ1-5; no clear D gene. The CDR3 consists of 13 residues. V was cut by 5 bases and J by 4 bases, with 9 bases left in between.

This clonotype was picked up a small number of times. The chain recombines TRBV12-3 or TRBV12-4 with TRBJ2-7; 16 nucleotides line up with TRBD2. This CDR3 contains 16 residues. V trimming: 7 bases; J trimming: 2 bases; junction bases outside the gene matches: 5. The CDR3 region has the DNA TGTGCCAGCACCACAGGGACTAGCGGGGGGGCCTACGAGCAGTACTTC. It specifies CASTTGTSGGAYEQYF.

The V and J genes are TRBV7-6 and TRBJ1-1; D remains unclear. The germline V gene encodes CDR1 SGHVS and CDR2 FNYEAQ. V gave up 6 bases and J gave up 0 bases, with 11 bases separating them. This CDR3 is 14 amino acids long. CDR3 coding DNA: TGTGCCAGCAGTCCTGAGACGTTGAACACTGAAGCTTTCTTT. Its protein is CASSPETLNTEAFF.

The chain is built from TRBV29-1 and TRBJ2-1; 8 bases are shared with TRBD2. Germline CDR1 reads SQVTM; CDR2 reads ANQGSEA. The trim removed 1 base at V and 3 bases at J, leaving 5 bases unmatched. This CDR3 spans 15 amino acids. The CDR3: CSVEAGGGNYNEQFF. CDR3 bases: TGCAGCGTTGAAGCGGGCGGGGGGAACTACAATGAGCAGTTCTTC.

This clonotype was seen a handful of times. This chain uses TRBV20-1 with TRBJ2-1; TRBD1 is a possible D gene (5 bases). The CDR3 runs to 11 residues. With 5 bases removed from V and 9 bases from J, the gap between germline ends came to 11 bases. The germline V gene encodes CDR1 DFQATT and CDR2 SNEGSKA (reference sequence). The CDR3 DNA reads TGCAGTGCTTCAGGGTTGGGTGAGCAGTTCTTC. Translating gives CSASGLGEQFF.

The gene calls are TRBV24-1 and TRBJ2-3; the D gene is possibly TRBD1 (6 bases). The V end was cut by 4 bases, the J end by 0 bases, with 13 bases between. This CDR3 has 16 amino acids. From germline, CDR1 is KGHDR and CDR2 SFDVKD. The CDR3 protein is CATSDPRTASTDTQYF. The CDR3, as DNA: TGTGCCACCAGTGACCCGAGGACAGCTAGCACAGATACGCAGTATTTT.

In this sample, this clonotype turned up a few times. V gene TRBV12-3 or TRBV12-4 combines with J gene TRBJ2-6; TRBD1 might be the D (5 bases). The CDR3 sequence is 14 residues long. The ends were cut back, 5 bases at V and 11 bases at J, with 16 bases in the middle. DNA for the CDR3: TGTGCCAGCAGTCCCCGACAGAGCCCTGACGTCCTGACTTTC. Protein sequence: CASSPRQSPDVLTF.

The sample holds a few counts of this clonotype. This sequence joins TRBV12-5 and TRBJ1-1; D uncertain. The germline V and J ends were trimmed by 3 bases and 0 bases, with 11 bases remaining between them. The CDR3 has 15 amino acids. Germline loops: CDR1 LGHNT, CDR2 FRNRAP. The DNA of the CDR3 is TGTGCTAGTGGTTTTTATTCCGGGCTGAACACTGAAGCTTTCTTT. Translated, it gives CASGFYSGLNTEAFF.

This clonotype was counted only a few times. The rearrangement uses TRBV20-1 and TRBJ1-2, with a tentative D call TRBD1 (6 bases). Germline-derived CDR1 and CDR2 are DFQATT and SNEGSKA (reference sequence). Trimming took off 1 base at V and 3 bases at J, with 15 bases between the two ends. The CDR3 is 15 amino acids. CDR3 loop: CSARGKQGEYYGYTF. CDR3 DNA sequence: TGCAGTGCTAGAGGGAAACAGGGCGAATACTATGGCTACACCTTC.

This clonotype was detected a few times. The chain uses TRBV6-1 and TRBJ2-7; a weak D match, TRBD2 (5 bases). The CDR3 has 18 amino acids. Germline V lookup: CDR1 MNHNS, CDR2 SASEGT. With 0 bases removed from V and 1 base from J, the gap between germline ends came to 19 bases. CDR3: CASSEASRFRRGSYEQYV. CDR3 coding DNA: TGTGCCAGCAGTGAAGCGAGTCGCTTCCGGAGAGGGTCCTACGAGCAGTACGTC.

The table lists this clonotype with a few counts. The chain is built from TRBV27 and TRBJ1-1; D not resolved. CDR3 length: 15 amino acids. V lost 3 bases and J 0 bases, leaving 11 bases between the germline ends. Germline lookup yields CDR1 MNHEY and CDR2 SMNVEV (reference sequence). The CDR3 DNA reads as TGTGCCAGCAGTTTTGCAGGAGCGGTGAACACTGAAGCTTTCTTT. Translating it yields CASSFAGAVNTEAFF.

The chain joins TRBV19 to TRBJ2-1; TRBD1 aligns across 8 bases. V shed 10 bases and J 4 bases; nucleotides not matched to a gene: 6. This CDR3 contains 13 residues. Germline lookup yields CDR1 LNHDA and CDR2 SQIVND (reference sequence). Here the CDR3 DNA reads TGTGCCACCACGGACAGGGTTTACAATGAGCAGTTCTTC. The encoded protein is CATTDRVYNEQFF.

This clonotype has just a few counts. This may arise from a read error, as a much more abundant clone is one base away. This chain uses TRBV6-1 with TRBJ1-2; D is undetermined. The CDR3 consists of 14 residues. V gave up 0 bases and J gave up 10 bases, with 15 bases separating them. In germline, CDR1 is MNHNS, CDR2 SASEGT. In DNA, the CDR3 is TGTGCCAGCAGTGAAGCGAGATGGTTTGGTGACTACACCTTC. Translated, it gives CASSEARWFGDYTF.

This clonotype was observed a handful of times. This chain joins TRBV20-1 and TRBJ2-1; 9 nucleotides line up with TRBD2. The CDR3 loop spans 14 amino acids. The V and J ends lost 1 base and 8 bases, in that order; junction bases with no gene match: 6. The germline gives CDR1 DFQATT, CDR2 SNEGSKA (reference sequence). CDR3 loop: CSARGGGAIHEQFF. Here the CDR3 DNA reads TGCAGTGCTAGAGGCGGGGGGGCCATTCATGAGCAGTTCTTC.

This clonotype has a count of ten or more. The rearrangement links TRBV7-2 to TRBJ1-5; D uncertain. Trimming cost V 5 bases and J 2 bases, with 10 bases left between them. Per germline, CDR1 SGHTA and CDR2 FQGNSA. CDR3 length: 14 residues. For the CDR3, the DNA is TGTGCCAGCAGCCCTGGTTGGGGCAATCAGCCCCAGCATTTT. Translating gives CASSPGWGNQPQHF.

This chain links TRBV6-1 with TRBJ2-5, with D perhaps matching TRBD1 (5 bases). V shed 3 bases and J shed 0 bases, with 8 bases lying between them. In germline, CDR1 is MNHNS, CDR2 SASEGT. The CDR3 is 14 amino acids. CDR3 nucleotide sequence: TGTGCCAGCAGTGAGGACATGTACCAAGAGACCCAGTACTTC. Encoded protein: CASSEDMYQETQYF.

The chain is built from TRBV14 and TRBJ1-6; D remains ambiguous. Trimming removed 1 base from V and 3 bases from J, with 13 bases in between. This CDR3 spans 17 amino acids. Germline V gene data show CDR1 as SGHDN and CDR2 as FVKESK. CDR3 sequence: CASSQGEGPLYNSPLHF. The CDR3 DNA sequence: TGTGCCAGCAGCCAAGGGGAAGGGCCTCTCTATAATTCACCCCTCCACTTT.

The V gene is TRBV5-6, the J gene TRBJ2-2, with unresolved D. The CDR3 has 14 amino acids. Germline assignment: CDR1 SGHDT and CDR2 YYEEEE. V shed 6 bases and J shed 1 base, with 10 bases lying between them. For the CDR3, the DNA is TGTGCCAGCACCACGGTGGAGAACACCGGGGAGCTGTTTTTT. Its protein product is CASTTVENTGELFF. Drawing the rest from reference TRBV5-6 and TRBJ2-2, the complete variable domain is DAGVTQSPTHLIKTRGQQVTLRCSPKSGHDTVSWYQQALGQGPQFIFQYYEEEERQRGNFPDRFSGHQFPNYSSELNVNALLLGDSALYLCASTTVENTGELFFGEGSRLTVL.

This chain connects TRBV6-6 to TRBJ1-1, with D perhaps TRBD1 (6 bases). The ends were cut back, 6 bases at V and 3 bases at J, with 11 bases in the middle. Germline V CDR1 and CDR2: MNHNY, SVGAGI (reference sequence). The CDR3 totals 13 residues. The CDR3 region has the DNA TGTGCCAGCAGCAAGGACAGTTACACTGAAGCTTTCTTT. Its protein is CASSKDSYTEAFF.

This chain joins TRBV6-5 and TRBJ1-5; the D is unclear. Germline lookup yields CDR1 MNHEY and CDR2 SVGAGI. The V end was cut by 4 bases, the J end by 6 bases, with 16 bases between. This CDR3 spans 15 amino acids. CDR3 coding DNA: TGTGCCAGCAGTTTAGTTCCAGCCGGAGGTCAGCCCCAGCATTTT. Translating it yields CASSLVPAGGQPQHF.

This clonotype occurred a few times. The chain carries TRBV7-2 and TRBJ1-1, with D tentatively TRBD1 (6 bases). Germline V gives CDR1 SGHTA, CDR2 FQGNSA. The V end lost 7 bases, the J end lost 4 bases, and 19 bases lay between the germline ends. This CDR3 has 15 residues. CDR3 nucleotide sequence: TGTGCCAGCATCCCTGTTGGGGGGCCGGGCACTGAAGCTTTCTTT. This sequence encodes CASIPVGGPGTEAFF. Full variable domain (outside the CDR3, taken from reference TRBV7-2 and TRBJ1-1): GAGVSQSPSNKVTEKGKDVELRCDPISGHTALYWYRQSLGQGLEFLIYFQGNSAPDKSGLPSDRFSAERTGGSVSTLTIQRTQQEDSAVYLCASIPVGGPGTEAFFGQGTRLTVV.

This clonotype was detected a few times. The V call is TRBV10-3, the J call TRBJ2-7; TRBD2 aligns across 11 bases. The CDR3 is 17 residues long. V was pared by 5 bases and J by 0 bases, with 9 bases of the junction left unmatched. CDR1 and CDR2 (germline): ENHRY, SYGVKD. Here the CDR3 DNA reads TGTGCCATCAGTTTTGACCCCGGGACTAGCGGCTCCTACGAGCAGTACTTC. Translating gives CAISFDPGTSGSYEQYF.